This TCR beta chain derives from a study of T cells in Graves' hyperthyroidism and ophthalmopathy. It was RNA transcripts that yielded the amplified TCR beta CDR3 regions. Researchers ran a first-round RT-PCR on the TCR CDR3 using the HTBI primer set. TCRdb re-called the multiplex PCR reads through MiXCR, storing one row per CDR3 protein. Among fewer than 400,000 distinct CDR3 sequences listed, 20% to 25% were seen once. As concerns this clonotype: Its antigen is currently unknown.

Study results and limitations: Ophthalmopathy and stable hyperthyroidism were told apart by a 13 V-J model.

Graves' hyperthyroidism showing no ophthalmopathy progression within 18 months was considered stable. With a duration under 2 months, the hyperthyroidism was newly diagnosed in patients aged 18 to 65. 10 ml fresh peripheral blood yielded the PBMCs. The CDR3 spans 18 residues. V lost 1 base, J lost 1 base, and 17 bases lay in between. CDR1 is ENHRY and CDR2 is SYGVKD in the germline V gene. The rearrangement joins TRBV10-3 to TRBJ2-1; D is tentatively TRBD1 or TRBD2 (6 bases each). The sample taken for sequencing was blood. This TCR was recovered from a man aged 50 to 59 with Graves' hyperthyroidism. This CDR3 reads CAISELEGGGKSYNEQFF. The CDR3 DNA is TGTGCCATCAGTGAGTTGGAAGGAGGGGGTAAGTCCTACAATGAGCAGTTCTTC.